The present TCR beta chain was sequenced within a study of T cells in Graves' hyperthyroidism and ophthalmopathy. Findings and limits, study-wide: In blood, most of the thyroid clonotypes expanded above 0.001 were also present.

This clonotype came up a few times. Its target is unknown. Germline values: CDR1 SQVTM, CDR2 ANQGSEA. The CDR3 contains 15 residues. The V gene end was trimmed by 1 base and the J gene end by 7 bases; junction bases not matched to a gene: 6. Amplification of TCR beta CDR3 regions was performed using RNA transcripts as template. The HTBI primer set was used in a first-round RT-PCR of the TCR CDR3. In TCRdb, the multiplex PCR reads were re-called with MiXCR into one record per CDR3 protein. The table has approximately 360,000 distinct CDR3 sequences, 20% to 25% seen once. This TCR came from a man over 45 with Graves' hyperthyroidism. Sequencing was performed on blood. The V call is TRBV29-1, the J call TRBJ2-2, with 10 bases that match TRBD2. The DNA of the CDR3 is TGCAGCGTTGAAGGAGCGGGAGGGCCCAGCGGGGAGCTGTTTTTT. Amino acid sequence: CSVEGAGGPSGELFF.